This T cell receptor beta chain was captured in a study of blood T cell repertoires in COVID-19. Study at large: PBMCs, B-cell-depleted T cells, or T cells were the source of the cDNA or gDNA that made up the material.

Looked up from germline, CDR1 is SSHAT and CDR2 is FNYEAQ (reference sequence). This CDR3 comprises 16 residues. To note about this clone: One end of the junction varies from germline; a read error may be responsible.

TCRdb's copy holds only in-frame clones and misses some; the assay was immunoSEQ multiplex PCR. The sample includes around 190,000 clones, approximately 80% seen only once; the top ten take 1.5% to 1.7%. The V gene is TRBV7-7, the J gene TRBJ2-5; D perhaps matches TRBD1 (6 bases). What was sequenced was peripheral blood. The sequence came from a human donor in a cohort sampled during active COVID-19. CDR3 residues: CASSLGLAGAQETQYF. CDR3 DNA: TGTGCTAGCAGCTTAGGTCTGGCAGGGGCGCAGGAGACCCAGTACTTC.